Presented here are 25 T cell receptor beta chains from one specimen sequenced in a study of T cells in Graves' hyperthyroidism and ophthalmopathy. It was RNA transcripts that yielded the amplified TCR beta CDR3 regions. The HTBI set primed first-round TCR CDR3 RT-PCR. Each CDR3 protein gets one entry after TCRdb re-called the multiplex PCR reads with MiXCR. The sample shows 400,000 to 500,000 distinct CDR3 sequences, roughly an eighth of them seen only once. The sequenced sample was blood. The receptors derive from a woman under 30 with Graves' hyperthyroidism.

This chain joins TRBV5-1 and TRBJ2-2; D ambiguous. CDR1 and CDR2 from the germline V gene are SGHRS and YFSETQ. The CDR3 length is 16 residues. With 0 bases removed from V and 7 bases from J, the gap between germline ends came to 16 bases. This CDR3 is CASSLAISVGGGELFF. In nucleotides, the CDR3 is TGCGCCAGCAGCTTGGCAATCTCGGTTGGTGGCGGGGAGCTGTTTTTT. Based on the CDR3 plus reference TRBV5-1 and TRBJ2-2, the full variable domain is KAGVTQTPRYLIKTRGQQVTLSCSPISGHRSVSWYQQTPGQGLQFLFEYFSETQRNKGNFPGRFSGRQFSNSRSEMNVSTLELGDSALYLCASSLAISVGGGELFFGEGSRLTVL.

This clonotype was detected ten times or more. The CDR3, as DNA: TGCAGTGCTAGAGCCAACGCTGTACGGCTAGCGACAGATACGCAGTATTTT. Its translation is CSARANAVRLATDTQYF. V usage is TRBV20-1 and J usage is TRBJ2-3; perhaps TRBD2 as D (6 bases). The CDR3 runs to 17 residues. Germline values: CDR1 DFQATT, CDR2 SNEGSKA (reference sequence). V shed 1 base and J shed 3 bases, with 20 bases lying between them.

This clonotype was detected only once. The V and J genes are TRBV6-1 and TRBJ2-7; D tentatively fits TRBD1 or TRBD2 (5 bases each). This CDR3 spans 14 amino acids. Germline V CDR1 and CDR2: MNHNS, SASEGT. CDR3 nucleotides: TGTGCCCGCAGTCCCGAGGGGAACTACTACGAGCAGTACGTC. Translation: CARSPEGNYYEQYV.

This clonotype was seen ten or more times. The chain combines TRBV19 with TRBJ1-1; unclear D gene. The germline CDR1 and CDR2 sequences are LNHDA and SQIVND (reference sequence). This CDR3 has 12 residues. The germline V and J ends were trimmed by 10 bases and 7 bases, with 16 bases remaining between them. CDR3: CATKGNDGEAFF. The CDR3 DNA reads as TGTGCCACCAAGGGAAATGATGGTGAAGCTTTCTTT.

The sample holds a few counts of this clonotype. A much larger clone sits a single nucleotide away, making a read error possible. J is TRBJ2-7 and V is TRBV18, with TRBD2 matching over 10 bases. This CDR3 has 13 residues. Germline V CDR1 and CDR2: KGHSH, LQKENI. The CDR3 nucleotides are TGTGCCAGCTCCAGCGGGAGGGCCGACGAGCCGTACTTC. It encodes CASSSGRADEPYF.

The gene calls are TRBV19 and TRBJ1-2, with D maybe TRBD1 (6 bases). Per germline, CDR1 LNHDA and CDR2 SQIVND (reference sequence). CDR3 length: 14 residues. V dropped 7 bases and J dropped 3 bases, with 15 bases sitting between them. CDR3 coding DNA: TGTGCCAGTACTATTCCGGGGGGCTACTATGGCTACACCTTC. Its protein product is CASTIPGGYYGYTF. The whole variable domain, remainder taken from reference TRBV19 and TRBJ1-2, is DGGITQSPKYLFRKEGQNVTLSCEQNLNHDAMYWYRQDPGQGLRLIYYSQIVNDFQKGDIAEGYSVSREKKESFPLTVTSAQKNPTAFYLCASTIPGGYYGYTFGSGTRLTVV.

The V and J genes are TRBV12-5 and TRBJ1-2, with TRBD1 matching 8 bases. After removal of 1 base from V and 7 bases from J, the junction contained 2 bases not matched to a gene. Germline CDR1 is LGHNT and CDR2 is FRNRAP. This CDR3 comprises 13 residues. In DNA, the CDR3 is TGTGCTAGTGGTTTGGGGACAGGGTTTGGCTACACCTTC. It translates to CASGLGTGFGYTF. Complete variable domain (other parts from reference TRBV12-5 and TRBJ1-2): DARVTQTPRHKVTEMGQEVTMRCQPILGHNTVFWYRQTMMQGLELLAYFRNRAPLDDSGMPKDRFSAEMPDATLATLKIQPSEPRDSAVYFCASGLGTGFGYTFGSGTRLTVV.

Comments on this clonotype: A much larger clonotype is one base distant, so this may be a read error. J is TRBJ2-5 and V is TRBV3-1, with 9 positions matching TRBD1. With 3 bases clipped from V and 3 bases from J, the junction kept 5 bases outside the gene matches. CDR1 and CDR2 (germline): LGHDT, YNNKEL (reference sequence). The CDR3 has 15 residues. Here the CDR3 reads CASSQGTGIEETQYF. The CDR3 DNA reads as TGTGCCAGCAGCCAGGGGACAGGGATTGAAGAGACCCAGTACTTC.

This clonotype was found many times. This chain uses TRBV27 with TRBJ1-2; a possible D gene is TRBD1 (6 bases). The CDR3 covers 15 residues. Germline values: CDR1 MNHEY, CDR2 SMNVEV (reference sequence). Trimming removed 0 bases from V and 5 bases from J, with 13 bases in between. The CDR3 DNA sequence: TGTGCCAGCAGTTTATCGTTTCCAGGGGCGTATGGCTACACCTTC. Amino acid sequence: CASSLSFPGAYGYTF.

The DNA of the CDR3 is TGCAGTGGGTCGACAGGGTGGAATCAGCCCCAGCATTTT. It codes for CSGSTGWNQPQHF. V and J are TRBV20-1 and TRBJ1-5, with 7 nucleotides matching TRBD1. Germline V lookup: CDR1 DFQATT, CDR2 SNEGSKA (reference sequence). The junction had 7 bases not matched to a gene; V was cut back by 7 bases and J by 4 bases. This CDR3 has 13 residues.

This clonotype was found a few times. The chain recombines TRBV18 with TRBJ2-7, with 10 positions matching TRBD2. The CDR3 runs to 16 residues. The junction had 14 bases not matched to a gene; V was cut back by 8 bases and J by 4 bases. Germline values: CDR1 KGHSH, CDR2 LQKENI. The CDR3 DNA is TGTGCCAGCCCTCGGATTAGCGGGAGGACTGATTACGAGCAGTACGTC. This translates into CASPRISGRTDYEQYV.

Notes on this clonotype: At one end the junction does not follow the germline gene, possibly because of a read error. The V call is TRBV7-2, the J call TRBJ2-3; weak D call: TRBD1 (5 bases). The CDR3 is 16 amino acids. The germline V gene has CDR1 SGHTA and CDR2 FQGNSA. CDR3 nucleotide sequence: TGTGCCGGCAGCTCGTCGGGCCGGACACACACAGATACGCAGTATTTT. Its translation is CAGSSSGRTHTDTQYF.

As for this clonotype: The junction shows a germline mismatch at one end, possibly a read error. This chain connects TRBV24-1 to TRBJ2-2, with 7 nucleotides matching TRBD2. CDR3 size: 16 residues. Germline CDR1 reads KGHDR; CDR2 reads SFDVKD. Written as DNA, the CDR3 is TGTGCCACCAGCCCCGCTAGCGGAGTTGGAACCGGAGAGCTGTTTTTT. As protein: CATSPASGVGTGELFF.

This clonotype showed up many times. The V gene is TRBV4-1, the J gene TRBJ2-7; D ambiguous. From germline, CDR1 is MGHRA and CDR2 YSYEKL. This CDR3 comprises 15 residues. Deletions cut 0 bases from V and 0 bases from J, with 9 bases between. The CDR3 loop is CASSQDPVFSYEQYF. In DNA, the CDR3 is TGCGCCAGCAGCCAAGATCCCGTGTTCTCCTACGAGCAGTACTTC.

This clonotype was seen at least ten times. This chain's CDR3 is CASSEYTLIGRDEDTQYF. The CDR3 coding sequence is TGTGCCAGCAGTGAATACACCCTAATTGGGCGGGATGAAGATACGCAGTATTTT. The rearrangement joins TRBV25-1 to TRBJ2-3; a possible D gene is TRBD2 (6 bases). In germline, CDR1 is MGHDK, CDR2 SYGVNS. The CDR3 has 18 residues. Trimming removed 0 bases at V and 5 bases at J, with 21 bases between.

On this clonotype: This may arise from a read error, as a much more abundant clone is one base away. The rearrangement joins TRBV12-3 or TRBV12-4 to TRBJ1-4, with no clear D. The V end lost 2 bases, the J end lost 6 bases, and 7 bases lay between the germline ends. The CDR3 runs 13 residues. CDR3: CASSLYQDEKLFF. The CDR3 nucleotides are TGTGCCAGCAGTTTATACCAAGATGAAAAACTGTTTTTT.

This clonotype was observed many times. This rearrangement joins TRBV20-1 to TRBJ2-7; the match to TRBD1 covers 10 bases. Germline loops: CDR1 DFQATT, CDR2 SNEGSKA (reference sequence). The J segment lost 4 bases and the V segment lost 3 bases, leaving 6 bases of the junction unmatched. This CDR3 spans 14 amino acids. The CDR3 region is CSARETGGAYEQYV. DNA for the CDR3: TGCAGTGCTAGGGAGACAGGGGGCGCATACGAGCAGTACGTC.

This clonotype has ten or more counts. The chain uses TRBV12-3 or TRBV12-4 and TRBJ2-1, with 7 bases aligning to TRBD2. V shed 0 bases and J 8 bases; nucleotides not matched to a gene: 4. The CDR3 totals 14 residues. The CDR3 sequence: CASSLAGGPHEQFF. CDR3 in DNA: TGTGCCAGCAGTTTAGCGGGAGGGCCGCATGAGCAGTTCTTC.

This clonotype was seen only a few times. The J gene is TRBJ2-4, the V gene TRBV29-1; TRBD2 matches at 7 bases. Trimming removed 1 base from V and 11 bases from J; junction bases left unmatched: 8. This CDR3 spans 13 amino acids. The germline V gene encodes CDR1 SQVTM and CDR2 ANQGSEA. The CDR3 DNA follows: TGCAGCGTTGAAGCAGGGAGGGGTTCGGTTCAGTACTTC. It yields the protein CSVEAGRGSVQYF.

V is TRBV2 and J is TRBJ1-3, with D tentatively TRBD1 (6 bases). The germline V gene encodes CDR1 SNHLY and CDR2 FYNNEI. V was trimmed by 4 bases and J by 8 bases, leaving 6 bases between them. This CDR3 region has 11 residues. The CDR3, as DNA: TGTGCCAGCAGTGCAGGGGACACCATATATTTT. Amino acids: CASSAGDTIYF.

This clonotype has at least ten counts. This sequence joins TRBV5-6 and TRBJ2-7, with D unclear. This CDR3 region has 15 residues. The germline V gene encodes CDR1 SGHDT and CDR2 YYEEEE. The V end was cut by 4 bases, the J end by 3 bases, with 17 bases between. The CDR3 sequence is CASSPGGSAIYEQYF. As DNA, the CDR3 is TGTGCCAGCAGCCCAGGCGGCAGTGCAATCTACGAGCAGTACTTC.

A few counts support this clonotype. The CDR3 is CASSYVGVSPHEQYV. The CDR3 nucleotides are TGTGCCAGCAGTTACGTGGGCGTGTCCCCCCACGAGCAGTACGTC. The rearrangement joins TRBV6-2 or TRBV6-3 to TRBJ2-7; D call uncertain. Trimming shortened V by 2 bases and J by 5 bases, and 16 bases separated the two germline ends. Per the germline V gene, CDR1 is MNHEY and CDR2 is SVGEGT. This CDR3 has 15 residues.

There are many counts of this clonotype. The V call is TRBV6-1, the J call TRBJ1-3, with 8 bases that match TRBD1. The CDR3 consists of 15 residues. Germline lookup yields CDR1 MNHNS and CDR2 SASEGT. V shed 7 bases and J 1 base; nucleotides not matched to a gene: 6. CDR3 sequence reads: CASTPGQASGNTIYF. DNA for the CDR3: TGTGCCAGCACCCCGGGACAGGCTTCTGGAAACACCATATATTTT.

Ten or more counts support this clonotype. The V gene is TRBV6-2 or TRBV6-3, the J gene TRBJ1-6, with 12 positions matching TRBD1. The CDR3 contains 18 residues. J lost 9 bases, V lost 2 bases, and 11 bases had no gene match. Germline CDR1 is MNHEY and CDR2 is SVGEGT. CDR3 sequence: CASSYTVPGQGATSPLHF. The CDR3 nucleotides read TGTGCCAGCAGTTACACCGTCCCGGGACAGGGGGCTACTTCACCCCTCCACTTT.

The rearrangement uses TRBV10-1 and TRBJ2-3, with D hard to call. Trimming removed 2 bases at V and 9 bases at J, with 9 bases between. Germline CDR1 WNHNN, CDR2 SYGVQD (reference sequence). The CDR3 extends over 12 amino acids. The CDR3 DNA follows: TGCGCCAGCAGTGAGACTACCCGAACGCAGTATTTT. Its translation is CASSETTRTQYF.